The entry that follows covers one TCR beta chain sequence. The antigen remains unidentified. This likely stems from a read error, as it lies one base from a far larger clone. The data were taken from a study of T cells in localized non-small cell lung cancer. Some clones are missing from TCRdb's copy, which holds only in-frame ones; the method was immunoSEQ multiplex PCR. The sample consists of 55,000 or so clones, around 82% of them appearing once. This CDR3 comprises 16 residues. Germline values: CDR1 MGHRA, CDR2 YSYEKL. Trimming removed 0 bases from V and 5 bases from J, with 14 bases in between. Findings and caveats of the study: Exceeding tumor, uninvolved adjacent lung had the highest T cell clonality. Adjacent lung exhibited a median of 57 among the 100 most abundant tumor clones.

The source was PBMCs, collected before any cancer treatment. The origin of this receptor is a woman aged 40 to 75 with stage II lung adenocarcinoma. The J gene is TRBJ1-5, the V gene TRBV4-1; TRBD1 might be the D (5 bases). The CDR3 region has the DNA TGCGCCAGCAGCCAAGAAGCAGGGCAGGGCGATCAGCCCCAGCATTTT. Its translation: CASSQEAGQGDQPQHF.